The 30 T cell receptor beta chains below were found in one sample sequenced in a study of CD8 T cells in Susac syndrome. Random hexamers primed reverse transcription of roughly 0.5 to 1 ug RNA. Via MiXCR, TCRdb re-called the immunoSEQ multiplex PCR reads, giving one row per CDR3 protein. The sample has 350,000 to 550,000 distinct CDR3 sequences, around 85% seen once. Sequencing was carried out using CD8+ T cells from PBMCs. The source of these receptors is a human donor with multiple sclerosis.

This chain uses TRBV5-1 with TRBJ2-1, with D perhaps assigned TRBD1 or TRBD2 (5 bases each). CDR3 length equals 15 residues. V dropped 0 bases and J dropped 5 bases, with 12 bases sitting between them. The germline V gene encodes CDR1 SGHRS and CDR2 YFSETQ. The CDR3 here is CASSLVQGENNEQFF. The CDR3 nucleotides are TGCGCCAGCAGCTTGGTACAAGGGGAGAACAATGAGCAGTTCTTC.

The chain recombines TRBV4-1 with TRBJ2-3, with 7 bases matching TRBD2. The ends lost 4 bases at V and 4 bases at J; junction bases unmatched: 5. The CDR3 covers 14 residues. Per the germline V gene, CDR1 is MGHRA and CDR2 is YSYEKL. The CDR3 protein is CASSLERGADTQYF. DNA of the CDR3: TGCGCCAGCAGCCTCGAGCGGGGCGCAGATACGCAGTATTTT.

The chain uses TRBV27 and TRBJ2-3; a weak D match, TRBD2 (6 bases). The CDR3 consists of 14 residues. Germline V gives CDR1 MNHEY, CDR2 SMNVEV (reference sequence). V was trimmed by 4 bases and J by 2 bases, leaving 10 bases between them. The CDR3 reads CASSWAGPTDTQYF. In nucleotides, the CDR3 is TGTGCCAGCAGTTGGGCGGGACCCACAGATACGCAGTATTTT.

The rearrangement uses TRBV29-1 and TRBJ2-1; D possibly corresponds to TRBD1 (6 bases). Trimming left V 2 bases short and J 8 bases short, with 10 bases between. The CDR3 spans 12 residues. Per germline, CDR1 SQVTM and CDR2 ANQGSEA. The CDR3 sequence is CSVELGGDEQFF. The CDR3 DNA reads TGCAGCGTTGAATTAGGGGGAGATGAGCAGTTCTTC.

The chain has TRBV10-3 and TRBJ1-1; 9 bases line up with TRBD1. Germline CDR1 ENHRY, CDR2 SYGVKD. CDR3 length: 13 amino acids. J was trimmed by 1 base and V by 10 bases; bases with no gene match: 4. The CDR3 reads CATWTGENTEAFF. CDR3 DNA: TGTGCCACCTGGACAGGGGAGAACACTGAAGCTTTCTTT.

This sequence joins TRBV27 and TRBJ1-1; no clear D. Per the germline V gene, CDR1 is MNHEY and CDR2 is SMNVEV (reference sequence). The CDR3 runs to 13 residues. V was shortened by 8 bases and J by 1 base, with 11 bases between the two germline ends. Here the CDR3 reads CASAHLGNTEAFF. As DNA, the CDR3 is TGTGCCAGCGCCCACCTGGGGAACACTGAAGCTTTCTTT.

The chain uses TRBV20-1 and TRBJ2-6, with D unresolved. The CDR3 is 13 residues long. Germline CDR1 and CDR2: DFQATT and SNEGSKA (reference sequence). V was shortened by 1 base and J by 0 bases, with 1 base between the two germline ends. The CDR3 bases are TGCAGTGCTAGAGTCTCTGGGGCCAACGTCCTGACTTTC. Protein product: CSARVSGANVLTF.

The chain is built from TRBV9 and TRBJ1-4; D is unclear. CDR1 and CDR2 (germline): SGDLS, YYNGEE. V shed 2 bases and J shed 5 bases, with 13 bases lying between them. CDR3 size: 15 residues. The CDR3, as DNA: TGTGCCAGCAGCGTTAGTTCAGGCATAAATGAAAAACTGTTTTTT. It specifies CASSVSSGINEKLFF.

This clonotype was observed once. This rearrangement joins TRBV11-2 to TRBJ2-7; TRBD2 aligns across 7 bases. The CDR3 sequence is 17 residues long. Germline V gene sequence: CDR1 SGHAT, CDR2 FQNNGV. Trimming removed 1 base from V and 2 bases from J; junction bases left unmatched: 11. The CDR3 coding sequence is TGTGCCAGCAGCTTAGTCAGTCTAGCGGCGCCGACCTACGAGCAGTACTTC. Translation: CASSLVSLAAPTYEQYF.

The chain joins TRBV19 to TRBJ2-4, with D unresolved. Per germline, CDR1 LNHDA and CDR2 SQIVND (reference sequence). V shed 5 bases and J shed 0 bases, with 20 bases lying between them. The CDR3 covers 18 residues. CDR3 in amino acids: CASSSVQELDLAKNIQYF. The CDR3 DNA sequence: TGTGCCAGTAGTTCTGTCCAGGAACTGGATCTAGCCAAAAACATTCAGTACTTC.

The rearrangement links TRBV30 to TRBJ2-7; 9 bases map to TRBD2. The CDR3 totals 15 residues. Unmatched junction bases numbered 9, after V lost 4 bases and J lost 2 bases. Germline V gene lookup returns CDR1 GTSNPN and CDR2 SVGIG (reference sequence). CDR3 residues: CAWIDRTSEAYEQYF. The CDR3 DNA reads as TGTGCCTGGATCGACCGGACTAGCGAGGCCTACGAGCAGTACTTC.

V and J are TRBV7-9 and TRBJ2-1, with 13 nucleotides matching TRBD2. Trimming cost V 6 bases and J 13 bases; bases outside gene matches: 21. Germline V lookup: CDR1 SEHNR, CDR2 FQNEAQ (reference sequence). The CDR3 has 18 amino acids. CDR3 loop: CASSPGLAGLFPTMRQFF. The CDR3 DNA is TGTGCCAGCAGTCCGGGACTAGCGGGACTCTTTCCTACAATGAGACAGTTCTTC.

The chain joins TRBV27 to TRBJ2-7; D uncertain. Germline CDR1 and CDR2: MNHEY and SMNVEV (reference sequence). V was pared by 0 bases and J by 0 bases, with 6 bases between. The CDR3 is 14 residues long. CDR3 sequence reads: CASSLSASSYEQYF. As DNA, the CDR3 is TGTGCCAGCAGTTTATCGGCCAGCTCCTACGAGCAGTACTTC.

The chain recombines TRBV21-1 with TRBJ2-1; TRBD2 was called by the table and not checked on the DNA. TRBV21-1 is shown as a pseudogene. The CDR3 length is 15 residues. CDR3 DNA sequence: TGTGCCAGCAGCAAGGGACTAGCGGGGTACAATGAGCAGTTCTTC. This codes for CASSKGLAGYNEQFF.

V is TRBV10-3 and J is TRBJ1-1; D remains ambiguous. This CDR3 has 13 amino acids. V lost 3 bases and J lost 5, with 10 bases in between. The germline V gene has CDR1 ENHRY and CDR2 SYGVKD. In DNA form, the CDR3 reads TGTGCCATCAGTGAAATGGTCGGGACTGAAGCTTTCTTT. Protein sequence: CAISEMVGTEAFF.

Written as DNA, the CDR3 is TGTGCCAGCAGCGTAGGCCTAGCGGGAAACACCGGGGAGCTGTTTTTT. Amino acid sequence: CASSVGLAGNTGELFF. The chain uses TRBV9 and TRBJ2-2; the match to TRBD2 covers 9 bases. Trimming took 0 bases from V and 2 from J; bases not matched to a gene: 2. This CDR3 is 16 amino acids long. From germline, CDR1 is SGDLS and CDR2 YYNGEE.

The chain joins TRBV20-1 to TRBJ1-3; 7 bases map to TRBD1. CDR1 is DFQATT and CDR2 is SNEGSKA in the germline V gene (reference sequence). The CDR3 loop spans 16 amino acids. J gave up 0 bases and V 6 bases, and 11 bases lay outside the gene matches. CDR3: CSARKPRTGSGNTIYF. The CDR3 nucleotides read TGCAGTGCCAGAAAACCCAGGACAGGCTCTGGAAACACCATATATTTT.

The genes are TRBV7-9 and TRBJ1-2, with D uncertain. The CDR3 is 12 amino acids. Trimming removed 4 bases from V and 4 bases from J, with 7 bases in between. Per the germline V gene, CDR1 is SEHNR and CDR2 is FQNEAQ (reference sequence). The CDR3: CASSSDAYGYTF. CDR3 DNA sequence: TGTGCCAGCAGCTCGGATGCCTATGGCTACACCTTC.

The chain is built from TRBV27 and TRBJ2-2; D unclear. CDR3 length equals 14 residues. In germline, CDR1 is MNHEY, CDR2 SMNVEV (reference sequence). The V and J ends lost 7 bases and 3 bases respectively, with 12 bases between them. The CDR3 sequence is CASKGLPYTGELFF. The CDR3 nucleotides are TGTGCCAGCAAAGGGCTCCCTTACACCGGGGAGCTGTTTTTT.

The count of this clonotype is one. The chain links TRBV5-6 to TRBJ2-3; 10 bases map to TRBD2. Per germline, CDR1 SGHDT and CDR2 YYEEEE. The trim removed 0 bases at V and 4 bases at J, leaving 5 bases unmatched. The CDR3 contains 16 residues. DNA of the CDR3: TGTGCCAGCAGCTTGGGTGCTGGACTAGCGGCAGATACGCAGTATTTT. It yields the protein CASSLGAGLAADTQYF. The whole variable domain, remainder taken from reference TRBV5-6 and TRBJ2-3, is DAGVTQSPTHLIKTRGQQVTLRCSPKSGHDTVSWYQQALGQGPQFIFQYYEEEERQRGNFPDRFSGHQFPNYSSELNVNALLLGDSALYLCASSLGAGLAADTQYFGPGTRLTVL.

This chain uses TRBV4-1 with TRBJ1-6; D unresolved. The CDR3 has 18 amino acids. V was shortened by 1 base and J by 7 bases, with 20 bases between the two germline ends. CDR1 and CDR2 from the germline V gene are MGHRA and YSYEKL. CDR3 sequence: CASSQGVLYDLQNSPLHF. The CDR3 bases are TGCGCCAGCAGCCAAGGGGTCCTATATGACCTTCAAAATTCACCCCTCCACTTT.

The rearrangement joins TRBV7-9 to TRBJ2-1; 9 bases are shared with TRBD1. Per the germline V gene, CDR1 is SEHNR and CDR2 is FQNEAQ (reference sequence). CDR3 length equals 15 residues. The V and J ends lost 6 bases and 1 base, in that order; junction bases with no gene match: 4. CDR3 in amino acids: CASRSGTGSYNEQFF. The CDR3 DNA reads as TGTGCCAGCAGGTCCGGGACAGGGTCCTACAATGAGCAGTTCTTC.

The chain links TRBV20-1 to TRBJ2-7, with D possibly TRBD1 on 6 matching bases. V was pared by 5 bases and J by 5 bases, with 19 bases between. The CDR3 is 14 residues long. CDR1 DFQATT and CDR2 SNEGSKA come from the germline V gene (reference sequence). CDR3 nucleotide sequence: TGCAGTGCTCTCCCGACAGGAGGAGGACACGAGCAGTACTTC. Translating gives CSALPTGGGHEQYF.

The rearrangement uses TRBV7-6 and TRBJ2-1, with 10 positions matching TRBD2. The CDR3 consists of 16 residues. J was trimmed by 4 bases and V by 1 base; bases with no gene match: 4. Germline V gives CDR1 SGHVS, CDR2 FNYEAQ. The CDR3 coding sequence is TGTGCCAGCAGCTTAGTGACTAGCGGGTTTTACAATGAGCAGTTCTTC. Translating it yields CASSLVTSGFYNEQFF.

The chain employs TRBV14 and TRBJ2-7, with D perhaps TRBD1 (7 bases). Trimming shortened V by 1 base and J by 4 bases, and 14 bases separated the two germline ends. There are 15 residues in the CDR3. The V gene's germline CDR1 is SGHDN and CDR2 FVKESK. The CDR3 protein is CASSQVPGGFYEQYF. The CDR3 DNA is TGTGCCAGCAGCCAAGTCCCAGGGGGGTTTTACGAGCAGTACTTC.

The V gene is TRBV20-1, the J gene TRBJ2-2; D call uncertain. Germline lookup yields CDR1 DFQATT and CDR2 SNEGSKA (reference sequence). Trimming removed 1 base from V and 1 base from J, with 10 bases in between. The CDR3 contains 15 residues. The DNA for the CDR3 is TGCAGTGCTAGAGTACGGGCAGAGAACACCGGGGAGCTGTTTTTT. Its protein is CSARVRAENTGELFF.

The rearrangement joins TRBV20-1 to TRBJ2-1; no clear D gene. This CDR3 is built from 16 residues. The V and J ends lost 0 bases and 2 bases respectively, with 14 bases between them. Germline CDR1 DFQATT, CDR2 SNEGSKA (reference sequence). CDR3 in DNA: TGCAGTGCTAGAGATCCCGGGTCTGGAACCTACAATGAGCAGTTCTTC. It yields the protein CSARDPGSGTYNEQFF.

The chain employs TRBV27 and TRBJ1-2; TRBD1 might be the D (6 bases). Germline V gives CDR1 MNHEY, CDR2 SMNVEV (reference sequence). CDR3 length: 16 amino acids. V was clipped by 4 bases and J by 4 bases, with 19 bases between them. In DNA form, the CDR3 reads TGTGCCAGCAGTTACTCGGACAGTAATGGTTTCTATGGCTACACCTTC. It is translated as CASSYSDSNGFYGYTF.

The chain carries TRBV20-1 and TRBJ2-1, with a possible D match to TRBD2 (6 bases). The germline V and J ends were trimmed by 0 bases and 2 bases, with 14 bases remaining between them. Germline V CDR1 and CDR2: DFQATT, SNEGSKA (reference sequence). This CDR3 is built from 16 residues. The CDR3, as DNA: TGCAGTGCTAGAGAAACTTGGGGGGAAACCTACAATGAGCAGTTCTTC. It encodes CSARETWGETYNEQFF.

CDR3 in amino acids: CATSRVGRGPYGYTF. As DNA, the CDR3 is TGTGCCACCAGCAGAGTTGGCAGGGGGCCGTATGGCTACACCTTC. The chain carries TRBV15 and TRBJ1-2, with TRBD1 matching 8 bases. Germline CDR1 and CDR2: LNHNV and YYDKDF (reference sequence). The CDR3 runs 15 residues. Germline trimming cut 1 base from V and 5 bases from J; bases unmatched to any gene: 6.